This T cell receptor beta chain was recorded in a study of blood T cell repertoires in COVID-19. Donors were grouped by their self-reported clinical history. Only in-frame clones appear in the TCRdb table, and some are missing; sequencing was by immunoSEQ multiplex PCR. Of about 140,000 clones in the sample, approximately 79% are singletons; the top ten hold less than 3%. Sequencing input: PBMCs or T cells enriched from blood (not recorded which). This TCR was sampled from a woman in her forties or fifties who had recovered from COVID-19.

CDR3 nucleotide sequence: TGTGCCACCAGCAGGGGGGTGACTAGGAACACTGAAGCTTTCTTT. This encodes CATSRGVTRNTEAFF. V usage is TRBV15 and J usage is TRBJ1-1, with TRBD1 as a possible D gene (5 bases). Germline CDR1 is LNHNV and CDR2 is YYDKDF (reference sequence). Trimming took 3 bases from V and 1 from J, leaving 12 bases between them. CDR3 length: 15 amino acids.